This T cell receptor beta chain was sequenced for a study of blood T cells in healthy people across ages. This clonotype was detected a few times. Roughly 10 milliliters of peripheral blood were drawn from each donor. Each sample used at least 6 million PBMCs. Germline-derived CDR1 and CDR2 are MNHNS and SASEGT. This CDR3 comprises 12 residues. Trimming shortened V by 7 bases and J by 3 bases, and 8 bases separated the two germline ends. Alongside a J-beta primer mix, a sample-barcoded 5' primer served in a second PCR lasting about 7 to 11 cycles. TCRdb processed the 5' RACE reads anew with MiXCR; each CDR3 protein has one entry. The sample yields approximately 960,000 distinct CDR3 sequences, roughly 29% seen once. These data were also filed under a second study, of T cells of mothers and their children.

The clonotype originates from a woman between 40 and 50 years old in good health. The rearrangement links TRBV6-1 to TRBJ2-3; a possible D gene is TRBD2 (5 bases). Sequences were obtained from blood. CDR3 nucleotides: TGTGCCAGCACCCCGGGGACAGATACGCAGTATTTT. Its protein is CASTPGTDTQYF.